This passage covers 30 T cell receptor beta chains from one sample sequenced in a study of CD8 T cells in ankylosing spondylitis. These receptors have no identified antigens. TCRdb called the 5' RACE reads again in MiXCR, with one record for every CDR3 protein. The sample yields more than 500,000 distinct CDR3 sequences, roughly 5.3% seen once. Findings and limits, study-wide: In ankylosing spondylitis blood, a motif of roughly 8 highly homologous TCR beta variants appeared characteristic.

Sequencing used blood, either unsorted or a sorted T cell fraction (not recorded which). The receptor set was obtained from a male donor with ankylosing spondylitis.

This clonotype showed up many times. The chain couples TRBV28 to TRBJ1-5, with D uncertain. The CDR3 extends over 15 amino acids. V was cut by 3 bases and J by 0 bases, with 9 bases left in between. Germline CDR1 reads MDHEN; CDR2 reads SYDVKM. CDR3 nucleotide sequence: TGTGCCAGCAGTTTCGGCGGATATAGCAATCAGCCCCAGCATTTT. Its translation is CASSFGGYSNQPQHF.

This clonotype was picked up many times. The gene calls are TRBV12-3 or TRBV12-4 and TRBJ1-5; 10 bases fit TRBD1. The CDR3 totals 16 residues. The ends lost 6 bases at V and 7 bases at J; junction bases unmatched: 12. CDR3 sequence reads: CASRPAGTGVGQPQHF. CDR3 in DNA: TGTGCCAGCAGACCCGCCGGGACAGGGGTGGGACAGCCCCAGCATTTT.

In its sample, this clonotype was seen many times. V usage is TRBV7-9 and J usage is TRBJ2-2; TRBD1 is a possible D gene (5 bases). The ends were cut back, 4 bases at V and 3 bases at J, with 9 bases in the middle. This CDR3 contains 14 residues. Germline CDR1 reads SEHNR; CDR2 reads FQNEAQ (reference sequence). The DNA for the CDR3 is TGTGCCAGCAGCTGGACAAGTCACACCGGGGAGCTGTTTTTT. Amino acids: CASSWTSHTGELFF.

This clonotype was counted many times. The chain uses TRBV7-2 and TRBJ1-2; D gene ambiguous. The CDR3 covers 14 residues. Deletions cut 7 bases from V and 4 bases from J, with 16 bases between. Germline CDR1 SGHTA, CDR2 FQGNSA. The DNA of the CDR3 is TGTGCCAGCACCTGGGGTAGGGCGAGCTATGGCTACACCTTC. Translating it yields CASTWGRASYGYTF.

This clonotype was seen repeatedly, ten times or more. The chain uses TRBV5-1 and TRBJ2-2, with D possibly TRBD2 on 6 matching bases. V dropped 2 bases and J dropped 2 bases, with 10 bases sitting between them. CDR1 SGHRS and CDR2 YFSETQ come from the germline V gene. This CDR3 has 15 amino acids. The CDR3 bases are TGCGCCAGCAGCTTAAGGGGACTCAACACCGGGGAGCTGTTTTTT. This translates into CASSLRGLNTGELFF.

Many counts were recorded for this clonotype. The chain has TRBV2 and TRBJ2-7; a weak D match, TRBD1 (6 bases). V was cut by 4 bases and J by 3 bases, with 13 bases left in between. The CDR3 runs to 14 residues. Germline loops: CDR1 SNHLY, CDR2 FYNNEI. CDR3 region: CASSVDRRYYEQYF. CDR3 in DNA: TGTGCCAGCAGTGTCGACAGGAGGTACTACGAGCAGTACTTC.

This clonotype was seen many times. The V and J genes are TRBV27 and TRBJ2-6, with D tentatively TRBD2 (5 bases). CDR3 length equals 14 residues. Trimming removed 6 bases at V and 4 bases at J, with 10 bases between. CDR1 and CDR2 (germline): MNHEY, SMNVEV (reference sequence). DNA for the CDR3: TGTGCCAGCAGAACCCAGCGGGGGGCCAACGTCCTGACTTTC. As protein: CASRTQRGANVLTF.

This clonotype was seen many times. The chain recombines TRBV7-9 with TRBJ2-7; D is possibly TRBD1 (6 bases). The CDR3 runs to 17 residues. Per the germline V gene, CDR1 is SEHNR and CDR2 is FQNEAQ (reference sequence). Trimming took off 1 base at V and 5 bases at J, with 21 bases between the two ends. This CDR3 reads CASSLVGRGPLLDEQYF. The CDR3 region has the DNA TGTGCCAGCAGCTTAGTGGGCAGGGGCCCCTTATTGGACGAGCAGTACTTC.

In this sample, this clonotype turned up many times. The rearrangement links TRBV5-6 to TRBJ1-5; D ambiguous. Germline-derived CDR1 and CDR2 are SGHDT and YYEEEE. V lost 4 bases, J lost 0 bases, and 8 bases lay in between. The CDR3 spans 14 residues. CDR3 residues: CASSLQASNQPQHF. The CDR3 DNA reads TGTGCCAGCAGCCTCCAAGCTAGCAATCAGCCCCAGCATTTT.

A remark on this clonotype: A much larger clone lies a single base off, so this may be a read error. V is TRBV6-5 and J is TRBJ1-2; D call uncertain. CDR3 length equals 14 residues. Germline lookup yields CDR1 MNHEY and CDR2 SVGAGI. The CDR3 sequence is CASSYSEGIVGYNF. CDR3 nucleotides: TGTGCCAGCAGTTACTCAGAGGGAATTGTTGGCTACAACTTC.

This clonotype showed up many times. The V call is TRBV5-1, the J call TRBJ2-7; no clear D. Germline CDR1 reads SGHRS; CDR2 reads YFSETQ. The CDR3 extends over 16 amino acids. Trimming removed 4 bases from V and 0 bases from J, with 17 bases in between. The DNA for the CDR3 is TGCGCCAGCAGCACCATCCGGGCTTCGAGCTCCTACGAGCAGTACTTC. It codes for CASSTIRASSSYEQYF.

In its sample, this clonotype was seen a few times. This sequence joins TRBV7-9 and TRBJ2-7; 7 bases match TRBD1. There are 14 residues in the CDR3. V was pared by 4 bases and J by 6 bases, with 9 bases of the junction left unmatched. Per the germline V gene, CDR1 is SEHNR and CDR2 is FQNEAQ (reference sequence). In DNA, the CDR3 is TGTGCCAGCAGCTCCTCGACAGGGATGGTCGAGCAGTACTTC. Translation: CASSSSTGMVEQYF.

This clonotype was picked up many times. The J gene is TRBJ2-1, the V gene TRBV27; 7 positions agree with TRBD2. Losses at the gene ends were 2 bases for V and 1 base for J; bases not matched to a gene: 8. This CDR3 contains 17 residues. Germline-derived CDR1 and CDR2 are MNHEY and SMNVEV (reference sequence). The CDR3 here is CASSLKFGGGSYNEQFF. CDR3 DNA: TGTGCCAGCAGTTTAAAATTTGGCGGGGGATCCTACAATGAGCAGTTCTTC.

The table lists this clonotype with many counts. This chain connects TRBV7-2 to TRBJ1-1; D remains unclear. The CDR3 covers 13 residues. In germline, CDR1 is SGHTA, CDR2 FQGNSA. Trimming took off 2 bases at V and 4 bases at J, with 8 bases between the two ends. In nucleotides, the CDR3 is TGTGCCAGCAGCTTAATCGGGAGCACTGAAGCTTTCTTT. As protein: CASSLIGSTEAFF. Supplemented by reference TRBV7-2 and TRBJ1-1, the full variable domain reads GAGVSQSPSNKVTEKGKDVELRCDPISGHTALYWYRQSLGQGLEFLIYFQGNSAPDKSGLPSDRFSAERTGGSVSTLTIQRTQQEDSAVYLCASSLIGSTEAFFGQGTRLTVV.

The genes are TRBV27 and TRBJ2-7; D is unresolved. Per germline, CDR1 MNHEY and CDR2 SMNVEV (reference sequence). The length of the CDR3 is 20 residues. V dropped 1 base and J dropped 7 bases, with 32 bases sitting between them. The CDR3 loop reads CASSLLLVLNQMPLRNEQYF. The CDR3 DNA is TGTGCCAGCAGTTTATTGCTAGTCCTCAACCAGATGCCCCTACGTAATGAGCAGTACTTC.

In this sample, this clonotype turned up once. This chain connects TRBV20-1 to TRBJ2-2; 14 bases are shared with TRBD2. The CDR3 consists of 15 residues. V lost 3 bases, J lost 7 bases, and 4 bases stayed unmatched. In germline, CDR1 is DFQATT, CDR2 SNEGSKA (reference sequence). CDR3 sequence (DNA): TGCAGTGCTAGGGGGGGACTAGCGGGAGTCGGGGAGCTGTTTTTT. It codes for CSARGGLAGVGELFF.

This chain connects TRBV20-1 to TRBJ2-2; no firm D call. Trimming removed 6 bases from V and 7 bases from J, with 12 bases in between. Germline V gene data show CDR1 as DFQATT and CDR2 as SNEGSKA (reference sequence). The CDR3 totals 12 residues. The CDR3: CSATSLSGELFF. CDR3 DNA: TGCAGTGCCACCTCGTTAAGCGGGGAGCTGTTTTTT.

About this clonotype: This may stem from a read error, because a much larger clone lies one nucleotide away. This chain links TRBV4-1 with TRBJ2-1, with D tentatively TRBD1 (6 bases). Germline V CDR1 and CDR2: MGHRA, YSYEKL. This CDR3 has 13 residues. V was trimmed by 4 bases and J by 10 bases, leaving 14 bases between them. The CDR3 bases are TGCGCCAGCAGCCCCCAACAGGGAAAGGAGCAGTTCTTC. It translates to CASSPQQGKEQFF.

This clonotype was seen at least ten times. The chain recombines TRBV7-2 with TRBJ2-4; possibly TRBD2 for D (5 bases). CDR3 length equals 15 residues. CDR1 is SGHTA and CDR2 is FQGNSA in the germline V gene. Trimming pared 5 bases from V and 0 bases from J, leaving 11 bases between. DNA for the CDR3: TGTGCCAGCAGCGTCGGACTGCTAGCCAAAAACATTCAGTACTTC. The encoded protein is CASSVGLLAKNIQYF.

This clonotype has at least ten counts. This chain links TRBV20-1 with TRBJ1-3; 7 bases match TRBD1. Germline CDR1 and CDR2: DFQATT and SNEGSKA (reference sequence). The CDR3 length is 13 residues. V was pared by 6 bases and J by 2 bases, with 4 bases of the junction left unmatched. CDR3 coding DNA: TGCAGTGCACCGGGACAGACTGGAAACACCATATATTTT. It is translated as CSAPGQTGNTIYF.

This clonotype has only a few counts. V usage is TRBV7-9 and J usage is TRBJ2-7; possibly TRBD2 for D (5 bases). The germline gives CDR1 SEHNR, CDR2 FQNEAQ (reference sequence). Trimming shortened V by 5 bases and J by 4 bases, and 18 bases separated the two germline ends. This CDR3 has 15 residues. The CDR3 here is CASSPFAGRNYEQYF. CDR3 bases: TGTGCCAGCAGCCCGTTTGCGGGCAGAAATTACGAGCAGTACTTC.

This clonotype showed up many times. This rearrangement joins TRBV29-1 to TRBJ2-7; D is perhaps TRBD1 or TRBD2 (6 bases each). This CDR3 is 12 amino acids long. The V gene's germline CDR1 is SQVTM and CDR2 ANQGSEA. V lost 5 bases and J 5 bases, leaving 13 bases between the germline ends. The CDR3 coding sequence is TGCAGCGTTCTCCCCGGGGGCCACGAGCAGTACTTC. Translating it yields CSVLPGGHEQYF.

The table lists this clonotype with many counts. The chain employs TRBV5-1 and TRBJ2-1; TRBD2 might be the D (5 bases). Between the trimmed V and J ends, which lost 0 bases and 0 bases, there was a span of 10 bases. The CDR3 length is 16 residues. Germline CDR1 and CDR2: SGHRS and YFSETQ. The CDR3 DNA follows: TGCGCCAGCAGCTTGGGAGGCGGGTACTCCTACAATGAGCAGTTCTTC. Translation gives CASSLGGGYSYNEQFF.

The table lists this clonotype with many counts. V is TRBV29-1 and J is TRBJ1-2; a weak D match, TRBD1 (6 bases). The CDR3 is made up of 12 amino acids. V lost 6 bases and J 7 bases, leaving 15 bases between the germline ends. Germline V CDR1 and CDR2: SQVTM, ANQGSEA. CDR3 amino acids: CSVENRVLGYTF. In DNA, the CDR3 is TGCAGCGTCGAAAACAGGGTACTTGGCTACACCTTC.

This clonotype was observed at least ten times. This chain uses TRBV6-6 with TRBJ2-7, with D tentatively TRBD2 (5 bases). Trimming took off 0 bases at V and 5 bases at J, with 8 bases between the two ends. The CDR3 runs to 13 residues. The germline V gene has CDR1 MNHNY and CDR2 SVGAGI (reference sequence). The CDR3 DNA reads as TGTGCCAGCAGTTACTCGAAAGCGGACGAGCAGTACTTC. This gives the protein CASSYSKADEQYF.

This clonotype appeared many times. The rearrangement links TRBV12-3 or TRBV12-4 to TRBJ1-5, with D hard to call. The V end was cut by 2 bases, the J end by 4 bases, with 12 bases between. The CDR3 has 15 amino acids. The CDR3 sequence: CASSLFQDGNQPQHF. The CDR3 bases are TGTGCCAGCAGTTTATTCCAGGACGGTAATCAGCCCCAGCATTTT.

Many counts were recorded for this clonotype. The chain carries TRBV10-3 and TRBJ2-1; TRBD2 aligns across 15 bases. Germline lookup yields CDR1 ENHRY and CDR2 SYGVKD. J was trimmed by 1 base and V by 4 bases; bases with no gene match: 2. This CDR3 is built from 17 residues. The CDR3 DNA follows: TGTGCCATCAGTGGGACTAGCGGGGGGGCATCCTACAATGAGCAGTTCTTC. Protein: CAISGTSGGASYNEQFF.

Many counts were recorded for this clonotype. The chain uses TRBV20-1 and TRBJ1-2; D unresolved. V lost 2 bases and J 2 bases, leaving 12 bases between the germline ends. This CDR3 comprises 14 residues. Germline V gene data show CDR1 as DFQATT and CDR2 as SNEGSKA (reference sequence). CDR3 sequence: CSARRAEYNYGYTF. The CDR3 coding sequence is TGCAGTGCTAGACGGGCAGAGTACAACTATGGCTACACCTTC.

This clonotype came up many times. The rearrangement links TRBV5-4 to TRBJ2-1, with D maybe TRBD2 (6 bases). Germline V gene data show CDR1 as SGHNT and CDR2 as YYREEE (reference sequence). The CDR3 length is 13 residues. V was pared by 7 bases and J by 2 bases, with 10 bases between. In nucleotides, the CDR3 is TGTGCCAGCGGCGGGATTACCTACAATGAGCAGTTCTTC. It specifies CASGGITYNEQFF.

This clonotype has at least ten counts. The genes are TRBV6-2 or TRBV6-3 and TRBJ2-7, with D perhaps being TRBD1 or TRBD2 (5 bases each). CDR3 length: 14 amino acids. Looked up from germline, CDR1 is MNHEY and CDR2 is SVGEGT. V lost 7 bases and J 2 bases, leaving 15 bases between the germline ends. The CDR3 here is CASKSGTATYEQYF. CDR3 nucleotides: TGTGCCAGCAAATCCGGGACGGCAACCTACGAGCAGTACTTC.